What follows are 5 T cell receptor beta chains derived from one specimen sequenced in a study of T cells in localized non-small cell lung cancer. Method: immunoSEQ multiplex PCR; TCRdb's copy keeps in-frame clones and lacks some. The sample lists 25,000 to 35,000 clones; roughly 84% were seen once. The sample consisted of peripheral blood mononuclear cells, taken before any cancer treatment. The receptors were gathered from a man between 40 and 69 years old with stage III lung adenocarcinoma.

The rearrangement links TRBV18 to TRBJ2-5, with a tentative D call TRBD1 (6 bases). Germline values: CDR1 KGHSH, CDR2 LQKENI. The CDR3 sequence is 12 residues long. The V and J ends lost 2 bases and 14 bases respectively, with 15 bases between them. CDR3 residues: CASSPDRPGIYF. DNA of the CDR3: TGTGCCAGCTCACCAGACAGGCCGGGGATTTACTTC. The entire variable domain, with the rest obtained from reference TRBV18 and TRBJ2-5, is as follows: NAGVMQNPRHLVRRRGQEARLRCSPMKGHSHVYWYRQLPEEGLKFMVYLQKENIIDESGMPKERFSAEFPKEGPSILRIQQVVRGDSAAYFCASSPDRPGIYFGPGTRLLVL.

The chain is built from TRBV6-6 and TRBJ2-3, with D tentatively TRBD2 (5 bases). The CDR3 runs 12 residues. V lost 8 bases, J lost 6 bases, and 12 bases lay in between. Germline loops: CDR1 MNHNY, CDR2 SVGAGI (reference sequence). CDR3 sequence (DNA): TGTGCCAGCGGGAGTTTAAGGGATACGCAGTATTTT. Translated: CASGSLRDTQYF.

The chain uses TRBV19 and TRBJ2-3; either TRBD1 or TRBD2 may supply D (6 bases each). The CDR3 contains 12 residues. The V end was cut by 3 bases, the J end by 6 bases, with 7 bases between. CDR1 and CDR2 from the germline V gene are LNHDA and SQIVND (reference sequence). CDR3 nucleotide sequence: TGTGCCAGTAGTATGGGGGGCGATACGCAGTATTTT. Encoded protein: CASSMGGDTQYF.

The chain carries TRBV28 and TRBJ1-5; 9 bases match TRBD1. Losses at the gene ends were 5 bases for V and 3 bases for J; bases not matched to a gene: 5. This CDR3 has 15 residues. Germline lookup yields CDR1 MDHEN and CDR2 SYDVKM. The CDR3 here is CASSAPQGANQPQHF. The CDR3 bases are TGTGCCAGCAGTGCCCCACAGGGGGCCAATCAGCCCCAGCATTTT. The full variable domain, its missing parts supplied by reference TRBV28 and TRBJ1-5, is DVKVTQSSRYLVKRTGEKVFLECVQDMDHENMFWYRQDPGLGLRLIYFSYDVKMKEKGDIPEGYSVSREKKERFSLILESASTNQTSMYLCASSAPQGANQPQHFGDGTRLSIL.

In DNA, the CDR3 is TGTGCCAGCAGTGACGGCAGGGGTGGTGAAAAACTGTTTTTT. Translated, it gives CASSDGRGGEKLFF. The J gene is TRBJ1-4, the V gene TRBV25-1; tentatively, D is TRBD1 (6 bases). The CDR3 spans 14 residues. The germline gives CDR1 MGHDK, CDR2 SYGVNS. Deletions cut 3 bases from V and 7 bases from J, with 12 bases between.